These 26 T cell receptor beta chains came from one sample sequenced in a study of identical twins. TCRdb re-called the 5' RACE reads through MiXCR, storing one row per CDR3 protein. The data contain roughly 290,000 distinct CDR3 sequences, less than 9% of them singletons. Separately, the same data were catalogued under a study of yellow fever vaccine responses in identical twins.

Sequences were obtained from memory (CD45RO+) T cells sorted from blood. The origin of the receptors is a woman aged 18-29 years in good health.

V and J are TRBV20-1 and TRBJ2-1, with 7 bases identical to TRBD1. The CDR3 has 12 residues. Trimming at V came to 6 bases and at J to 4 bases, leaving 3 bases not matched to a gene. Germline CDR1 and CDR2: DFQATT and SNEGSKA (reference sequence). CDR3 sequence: CSAGQRYNEQFF. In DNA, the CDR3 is TGCAGTGCGGGACAGCGTTACAATGAGCAGTTCTTC.

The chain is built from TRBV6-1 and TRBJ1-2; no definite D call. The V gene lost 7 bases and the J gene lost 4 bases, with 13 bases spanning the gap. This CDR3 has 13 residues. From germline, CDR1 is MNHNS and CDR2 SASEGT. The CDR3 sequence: CASKPTRLYGYTF. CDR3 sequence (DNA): TGTGCCAGCAAACCAACGCGGCTCTATGGCTACACCTTC.

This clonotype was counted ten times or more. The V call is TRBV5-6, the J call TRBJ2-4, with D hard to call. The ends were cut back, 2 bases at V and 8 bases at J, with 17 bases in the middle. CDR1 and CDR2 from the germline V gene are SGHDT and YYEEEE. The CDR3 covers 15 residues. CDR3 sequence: CASSFNGRKNDIQYF. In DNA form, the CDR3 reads TGTGCCAGCAGCTTTAACGGACGTAAAAATGACATTCAGTACTTC.

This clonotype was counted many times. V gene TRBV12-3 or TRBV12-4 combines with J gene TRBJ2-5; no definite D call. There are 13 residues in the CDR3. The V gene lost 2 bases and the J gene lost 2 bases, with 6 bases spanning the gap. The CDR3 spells CASSLWQQETQYF. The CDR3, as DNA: TGTGCCAGCAGTTTATGGCAGCAAGAGACCCAGTACTTC.

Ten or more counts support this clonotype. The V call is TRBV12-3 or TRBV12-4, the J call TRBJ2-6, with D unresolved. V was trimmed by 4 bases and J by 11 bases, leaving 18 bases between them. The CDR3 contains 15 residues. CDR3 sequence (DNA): TGTGCCAGCAGTTCCGGCGTTAGGGTGGCGGACGTCCTGACTTTC. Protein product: CASSSGVRVADVLTF.

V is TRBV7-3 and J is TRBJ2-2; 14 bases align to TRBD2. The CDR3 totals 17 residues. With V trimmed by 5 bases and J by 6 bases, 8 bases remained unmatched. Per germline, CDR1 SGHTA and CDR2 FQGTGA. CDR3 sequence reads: CASSPIGLAGGPGELFF. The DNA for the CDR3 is TGTGCCAGCAGCCCCATCGGACTAGCGGGAGGCCCCGGGGAGCTGTTTTTT.

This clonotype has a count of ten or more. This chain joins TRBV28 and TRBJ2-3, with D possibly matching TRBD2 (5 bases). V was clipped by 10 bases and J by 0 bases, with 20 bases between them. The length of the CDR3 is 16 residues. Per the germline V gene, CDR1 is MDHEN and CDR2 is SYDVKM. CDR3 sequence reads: CATAPERVTSTDTQYF. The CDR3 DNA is TGTGCCACCGCACCCGAGAGGGTCACTAGCACAGATACGCAGTATTTT. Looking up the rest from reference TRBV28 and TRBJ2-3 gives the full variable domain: DVKVTQSSRYLVKRTGEKVFLECVQDMDHENMFWYRQDPGLGLRLIYFSYDVKMKEKGDIPEGYSVSREKKERFSLILESASTNQTSMYLCATAPERVTSTDTQYFGPGTRLTVL.

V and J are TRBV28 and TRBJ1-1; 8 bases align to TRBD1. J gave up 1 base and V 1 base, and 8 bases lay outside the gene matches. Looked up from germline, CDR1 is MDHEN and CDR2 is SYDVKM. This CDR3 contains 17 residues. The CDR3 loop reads CASSLSGGFIRNTEAFF. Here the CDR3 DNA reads TGTGCCAGCAGTTTATCAGGGGGCTTCATCCGGAACACTGAAGCTTTCTTT.

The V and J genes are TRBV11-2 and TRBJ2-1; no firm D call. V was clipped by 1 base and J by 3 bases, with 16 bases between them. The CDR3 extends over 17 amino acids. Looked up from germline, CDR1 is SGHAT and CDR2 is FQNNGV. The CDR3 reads CASSLVRRAVYYNEQFF. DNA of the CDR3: TGTGCCAGCAGCTTAGTCCGTCGTGCAGTTTACTACAATGAGCAGTTCTTC.

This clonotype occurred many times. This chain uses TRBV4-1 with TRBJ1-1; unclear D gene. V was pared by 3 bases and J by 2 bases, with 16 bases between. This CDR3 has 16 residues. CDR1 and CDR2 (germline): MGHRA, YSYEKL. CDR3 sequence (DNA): TGCGCCAGCAGCCAGGGCCCAACCGGCAGAAACACTGAAGCTTTCTTT. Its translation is CASSQGPTGRNTEAFF.

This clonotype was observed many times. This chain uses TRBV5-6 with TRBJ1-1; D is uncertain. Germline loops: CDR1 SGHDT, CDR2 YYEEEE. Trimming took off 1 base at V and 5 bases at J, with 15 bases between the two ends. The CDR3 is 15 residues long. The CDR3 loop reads CASSLTEKMGTEAFF. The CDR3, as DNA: TGTGCCAGCAGCTTGACCGAAAAAATGGGGACTGAAGCTTTCTTT.

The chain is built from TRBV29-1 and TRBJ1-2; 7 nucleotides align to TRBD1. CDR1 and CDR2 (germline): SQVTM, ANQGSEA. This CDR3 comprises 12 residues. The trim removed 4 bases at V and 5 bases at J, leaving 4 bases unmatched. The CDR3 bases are TGCAGCGTTGTAGGGGGCAGGTATGGCTACACCTTC. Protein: CSVVGGRYGYTF.

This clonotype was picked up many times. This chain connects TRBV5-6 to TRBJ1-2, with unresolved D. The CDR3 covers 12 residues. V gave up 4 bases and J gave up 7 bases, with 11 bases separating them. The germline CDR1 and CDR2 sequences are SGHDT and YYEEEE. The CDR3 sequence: CASSRLGGGYTF. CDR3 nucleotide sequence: TGTGCCAGCAGCAGACTGGGTGGTGGCTACACCTTC.

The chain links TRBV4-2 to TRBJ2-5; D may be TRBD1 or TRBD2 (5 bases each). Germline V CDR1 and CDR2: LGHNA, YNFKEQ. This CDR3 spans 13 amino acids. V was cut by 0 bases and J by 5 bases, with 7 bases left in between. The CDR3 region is CASSQDWGETQYF. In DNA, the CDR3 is TGTGCCAGCAGCCAAGATTGGGGGGAGACCCAGTACTTC.

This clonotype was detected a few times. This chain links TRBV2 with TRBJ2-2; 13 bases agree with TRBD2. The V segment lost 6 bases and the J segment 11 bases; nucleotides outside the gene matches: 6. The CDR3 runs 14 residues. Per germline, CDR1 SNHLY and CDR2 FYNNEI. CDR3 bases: TGTGCCAGCAGAGGACTAGCGGGAGAGCGAGAGCTGTTTTTT. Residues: CASRGLAGERELFF.

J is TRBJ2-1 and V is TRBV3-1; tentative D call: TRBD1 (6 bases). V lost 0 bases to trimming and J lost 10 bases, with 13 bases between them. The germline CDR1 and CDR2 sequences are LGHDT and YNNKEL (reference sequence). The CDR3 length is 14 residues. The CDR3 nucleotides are TGTGCCAGCAGCCAAGATGTACAGGGCGGCGAGCAGTTCTTC. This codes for CASSQDVQGGEQFF.

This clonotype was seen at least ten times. CDR3 DNA: TGTGCCACCAGTTTCTTGTACATTCAGTACTTC. Its protein is CATSFLYIQYF. This sequence joins TRBV24-1 and TRBJ2-4; D not certain. The CDR3 runs 11 residues. V was shortened by 6 bases and J by 8 bases, with 7 bases between the two germline ends. Germline V CDR1 and CDR2: KGHDR, SFDVKD.

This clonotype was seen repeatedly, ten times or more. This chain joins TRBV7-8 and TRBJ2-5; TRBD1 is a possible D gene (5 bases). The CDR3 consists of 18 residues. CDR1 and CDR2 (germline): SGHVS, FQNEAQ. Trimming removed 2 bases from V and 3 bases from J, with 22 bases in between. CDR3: CASSLSPPLWAGKETQYF. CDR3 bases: TGTGCCAGCAGCTTAAGTCCCCCGTTGTGGGCAGGGAAAGAGACCCAGTACTTC.

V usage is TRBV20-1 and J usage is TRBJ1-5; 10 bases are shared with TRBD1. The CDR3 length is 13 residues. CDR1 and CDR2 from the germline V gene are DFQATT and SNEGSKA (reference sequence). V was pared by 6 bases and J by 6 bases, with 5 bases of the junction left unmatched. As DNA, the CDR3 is TGCAGTGCGGCCGGGGACAGGGGTCAGCCCCAGCATTTT. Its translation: CSAAGDRGQPQHF.

The CDR3 loop is CASSLDRQRETQYF. The DNA for the CDR3 is TGTGCCAGCAGCTTAGATAGACAGCGGGAGACCCAGTACTTC. V is TRBV7-9 and J is TRBJ2-5; either TRBD1 or TRBD2 may supply D (5 bases each). With 1 base removed from V and 5 bases from J, the gap between germline ends came to 11 bases. The CDR3 extends over 14 amino acids. Germline V gene lookup returns CDR1 SEHNR and CDR2 FQNEAQ (reference sequence).

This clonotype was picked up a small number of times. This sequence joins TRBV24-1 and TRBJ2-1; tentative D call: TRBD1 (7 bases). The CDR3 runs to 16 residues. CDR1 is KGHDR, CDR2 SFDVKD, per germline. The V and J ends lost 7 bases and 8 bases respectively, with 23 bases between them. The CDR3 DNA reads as TGTGCCACCAGCCCGCAGGGGGGCCCTACCAAATATGAGCAGTTCTTC. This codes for CATSPQGGPTKYEQFF.

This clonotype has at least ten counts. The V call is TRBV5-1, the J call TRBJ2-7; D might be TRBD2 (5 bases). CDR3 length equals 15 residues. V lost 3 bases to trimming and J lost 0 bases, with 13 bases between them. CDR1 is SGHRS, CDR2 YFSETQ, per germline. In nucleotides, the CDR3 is TGCGCCAGCAGCTCAAACGCGGGCCCCTCCTACGAGCAGTACTTC. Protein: CASSSNAGPSYEQYF. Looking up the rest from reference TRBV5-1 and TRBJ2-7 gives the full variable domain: KAGVTQTPRYLIKTRGQQVTLSCSPISGHRSVSWYQQTPGQGLQFLFEYFSETQRNKGNFPGRFSGRQFSNSRSEMNVSTLELGDSALYLCASSSNAGPSYEQYFGPGTRLTVT.

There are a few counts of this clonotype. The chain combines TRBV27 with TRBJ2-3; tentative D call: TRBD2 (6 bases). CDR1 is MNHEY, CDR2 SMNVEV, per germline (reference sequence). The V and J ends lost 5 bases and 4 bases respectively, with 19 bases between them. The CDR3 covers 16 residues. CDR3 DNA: TGTGCCAGCAGTCCCCCCCCTCGGCTAGCGCCAGATACGCAGTATTTT. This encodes CASSPPPRLAPDTQYF.

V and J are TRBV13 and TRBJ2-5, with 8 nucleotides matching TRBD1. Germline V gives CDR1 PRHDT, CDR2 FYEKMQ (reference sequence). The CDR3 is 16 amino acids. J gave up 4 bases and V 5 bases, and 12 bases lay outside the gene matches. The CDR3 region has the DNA TGTGCCAGCAGCCCGATAGACGGACAGGGTAGAGAGACCCAGTACTTC. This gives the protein CASSPIDGQGRETQYF.

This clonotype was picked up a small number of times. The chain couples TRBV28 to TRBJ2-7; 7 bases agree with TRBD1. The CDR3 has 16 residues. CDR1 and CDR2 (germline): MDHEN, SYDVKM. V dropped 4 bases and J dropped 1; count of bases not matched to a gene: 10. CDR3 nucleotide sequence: TGTGCCAGCAGTTCGCAGCCCCGGACAGGTTCCTACGAGCAGTACGTC. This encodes CASSSQPRTGSYEQYV.

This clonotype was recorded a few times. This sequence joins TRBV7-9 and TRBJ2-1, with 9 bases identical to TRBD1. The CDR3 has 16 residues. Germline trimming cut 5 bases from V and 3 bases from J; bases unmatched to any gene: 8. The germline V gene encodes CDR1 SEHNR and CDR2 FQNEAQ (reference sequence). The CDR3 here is CASSRRETGGYNEQFF. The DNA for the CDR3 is TGTGCCAGCAGCCGCCGCGAGACAGGGGGCTACAATGAGCAGTTCTTC.